The rows below give T cell receptor beta chains drawn from one sample of a study of OX40 agonist ivuxolimab in advanced cancers. Sequenced by immunoSEQ multiplex PCR; TCRdb stores in-frame clones only, minus some. The sample lists 65,000 to 100,000 clones; 80% to 95% were seen once. The source material was CD4+ or CD8+ T cells sorted from blood, sampled in a trial of the OX40 agonist ivuxolimab. The source of these receptors is an adult with an advanced solid tumor such as melanoma, head and neck, liver or kidney cancer. Each CDR3 is given with its conserved first and last residue. Each record gives: D gene, V gene, clone size, J gene, CDR3 DNA, CDR3 protein. D genes are given only for firm matches. Expanded clones get a size class; other rows say once, few or many, or leave the size out.

>.|TRBV20-1|.|TRBJ1-3
TGCAGTGCTAGATCAGGAAACACCATATATTTT
CSARSGNTIYF
>TRBD1|TRBV5-4|.|TRBJ2-3
TGTGCCAGCAGCCCACCGGGGACAGGGTGGACAGATACGCAGTATTTT
CASSPPGTGWTDTQYF
>TRBD1|TRBV6-1|.|TRBJ1-1
TGTGCCAGCACCCGGACAGGGACTGAAGCTTTCTTT
CASTRTGTEAFF
>.|TRBV19|.|TRBJ1-4
TGTGCCAGTAACAGTTCCCCTAATGAAAAACTGTTTTTT
CASNSSPNEKLFF
>.|TRBV5-5|.|TRBJ2-7
TGTGCCAGCAGCCCCTACCGGGACACCTCCTACGAGCAGTACTTC
CASSPYRDTSYEQYF
>TRBD1|TRBV29-1|.|TRBJ2-5
TGCAGCGTTGAACCTCAGTCAGGGGGACGGACCCAGTACTTC
CSVEPQSGGRTQYF
>.|TRBV14|.|TRBJ2-3
TGTGCCAGCAGCCAACAGGGACTTATCTCAGATACGCAGTATTTT
CASSQQGLISDTQYF
>.|TRBV28|.|TRBJ1-2
TGTGCCAGCAGTTTAGGTCAACAGAACTATGGCTACACCTTC
CASSLGQQNYGYTF
>.|TRBV19|.|TRBJ2-2
TGTGCCAGTAGTATAGGGGGCACCGGGGAGCTGTTTTTT
CASSIGGTGELFF
>.|TRBV5-4|once|TRBJ1-2
TGTGCCAGCAGCTCCCCTCAGGGGTATGGCTACACCTTC
CASSSPQGYGYTF